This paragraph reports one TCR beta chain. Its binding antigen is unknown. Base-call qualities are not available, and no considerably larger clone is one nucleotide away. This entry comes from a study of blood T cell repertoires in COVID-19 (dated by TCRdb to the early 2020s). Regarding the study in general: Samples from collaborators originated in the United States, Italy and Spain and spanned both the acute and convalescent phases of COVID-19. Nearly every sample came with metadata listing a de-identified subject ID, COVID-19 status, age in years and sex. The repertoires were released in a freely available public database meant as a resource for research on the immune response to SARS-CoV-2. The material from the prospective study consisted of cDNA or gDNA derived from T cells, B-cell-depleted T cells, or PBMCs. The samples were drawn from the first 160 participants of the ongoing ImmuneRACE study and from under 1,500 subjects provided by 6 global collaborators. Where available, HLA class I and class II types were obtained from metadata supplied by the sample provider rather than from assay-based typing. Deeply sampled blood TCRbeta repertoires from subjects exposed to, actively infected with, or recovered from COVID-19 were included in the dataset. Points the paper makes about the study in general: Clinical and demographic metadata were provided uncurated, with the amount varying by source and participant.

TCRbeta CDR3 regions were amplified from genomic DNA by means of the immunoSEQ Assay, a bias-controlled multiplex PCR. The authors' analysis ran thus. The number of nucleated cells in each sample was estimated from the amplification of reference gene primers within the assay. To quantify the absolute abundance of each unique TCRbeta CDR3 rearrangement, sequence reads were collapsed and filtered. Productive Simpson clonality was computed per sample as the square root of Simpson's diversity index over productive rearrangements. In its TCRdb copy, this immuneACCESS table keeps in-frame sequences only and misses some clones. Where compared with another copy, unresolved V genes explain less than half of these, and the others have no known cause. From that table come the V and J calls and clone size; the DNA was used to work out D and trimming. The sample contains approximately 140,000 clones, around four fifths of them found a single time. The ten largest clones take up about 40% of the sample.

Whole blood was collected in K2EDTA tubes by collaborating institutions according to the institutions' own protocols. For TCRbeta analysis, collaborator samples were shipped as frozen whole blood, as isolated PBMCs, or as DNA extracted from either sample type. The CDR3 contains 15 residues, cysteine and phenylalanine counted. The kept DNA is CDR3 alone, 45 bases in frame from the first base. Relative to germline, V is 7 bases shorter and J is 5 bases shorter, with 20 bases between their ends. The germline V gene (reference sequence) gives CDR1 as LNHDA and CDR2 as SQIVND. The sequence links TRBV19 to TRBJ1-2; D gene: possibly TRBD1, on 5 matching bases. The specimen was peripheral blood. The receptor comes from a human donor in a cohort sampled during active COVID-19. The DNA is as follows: TGTGCCAGTACCCTAGGGCAGGCGGGGCTTTATGGCTACACCTTC. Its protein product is CASTLGQAGLYGYTF. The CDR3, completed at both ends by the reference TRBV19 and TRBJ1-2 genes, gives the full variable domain DGGITQSPKYLFRKEGQNVTLSCEQNLNHDAMYWYRQDPGQGLRLIYYSQIVNDFQKGDIAEGYSVSREKKESFPLTVTSAQKNPTAFYLCASTLGQAGLYGYTFGSGTRLTVV.